This T cell receptor beta chain was recovered during a study of OX40 agonist ivuxolimab in advanced cancers. Overall study context: Intravenous ivuxolimab was administered to patients every 2 weeks at 0.01 to 10 mg/kg.

This CDR3 is built from 15 residues. V was clipped by 0 bases and J by 0 bases, with 9 bases between them. The germline CDR1 and CDR2 sequences are MGHRA and YSYEKL. TCRdb keeps only in-frame clones here, not all; method: immunoSEQ multiplex PCR. The sample consists of more than 25,000 clones, 65% to 90% of them appearing once. Overall study findings and caveats: On average, CD8+ T cells had more expanded clones than CD4+.

Prior autoimmune disease or systemic immunosuppression barred patients. On this clone: Its target is unknown. Other DNA sequences in this sample translate to the same CDR3.

Sequenced here: CD4+ or CD8+ T cells sorted from blood, sampled in a trial of the OX40 agonist ivuxolimab. The receptor comes from an adult with an advanced solid tumor such as melanoma, head and neck, liver or kidney cancer. The J gene is TRBJ2-7, the V gene TRBV4-1; D ambiguous. The CDR3 is CASSQDPGSSYEQYF. The CDR3 DNA reads TGCGCCAGCAGCCAAGATCCGGGCAGCTCCTACGAGCAGTACTTC.